This record looks at one T cell receptor (beta chain) sequence and its context. The antigen this receptor binds is unknown. No base qualities exist here, and no much larger clone lies one base off it. The sample originates from a study of control samples from healthy donors and cancer patients (dated by TCRdb to 2019 to 2021). CDR1 and CDR2 were assigned from the germline V gene (reference sequence) as DFQATT and SNEGSKA. From its cysteine to its phenylalanine, the CDR3 spans 15 amino acids. Of all the DNA, just the CDR3 is kept, 45 bases in frame from base 1. Trimming leaves V shorter by 3 bases and J shorter by 2 bases, with the junction holding 6 bases beyond the gene matches. Receptors were amplified or captured by the immunoSEQ multiplex PCR assay. The table comes from immuneACCESS by way of TCRdb, which keeps in-frame sequences with V and J called. Part of the clones is missing from these tables; in studies checked, under half for an unresolved V gene and the rest for unknown reasons. This sample has approximately 59,000 clones in its table, and roughly 86% of those were observed once. The ten largest clones add up to about 13% of the sample.

Recombination linked TRBV20-1 to TRBJ2-5; 10 bases in between match TRBD2. Sequenced: PBMCs. The TCR comes from an older woman with lung cancer. The CDR3 reads as follows: CSASLASGRQETQYF. The nucleotides read TGCAGTGCTAGTTTGGCTAGCGGGAGACAAGAGACCCAGTACTTC.